The 18 T cell receptor beta chains below were found in one sample sequenced in a study of memory CD4+ T cells and cytomegalovirus serostatus. Single viable CD3+CD4+CD8-CD45RO+ cells were sorted as the memory CD4+ T cells. TCRdb keeps only in-frame clones here, not all; method: immunoSEQ multiplex PCR. The table has about 41,000 clones, roughly 77% seen once. Material for sequencing was memory CD4+ T cells from blood. These TCRs come from an adult in good health and CMV-seronegative.

The chain has TRBV4-1 and TRBJ2-1; no firm D call. The germline V gene encodes CDR1 MGHRA and CDR2 YSYEKL. V lost 4 bases and J lost 6, with 19 bases in between. The CDR3 is 16 amino acids. CDR3: CASSRHQTSKGNEQFF. The CDR3 region has the DNA TGCGCCAGCAGCCGACATCAAACCTCAAAGGGCAATGAGCAGTTCTTC.

V is TRBV30 and J is TRBJ2-5; the D is unclear. The CDR3 runs to 14 residues. The germline V gene has CDR1 GTSNPN and CDR2 SVGIG (reference sequence). Trimming pared 2 bases from V and 7 bases from J, leaving 17 bases between. CDR3 in DNA: TGTGCCTGGAGTCCGCTCCCCAATAAGGGGACCCAGTACTTC. Protein sequence: CAWSPLPNKGTQYF.

In its sample, this clone was seen once. The V gene is TRBV2, the J gene TRBJ2-2, with 11 bases matching TRBD2. This CDR3 is 15 amino acids long. With 6 bases clipped from V and 0 bases from J, the junction kept 0 bases outside the gene matches. The germline V gene encodes CDR1 SNHLY and CDR2 FYNNEI. CDR3 DNA sequence: TGTGCCAGCAGGGGACTAGCGGCGAACACCGGGGAGCTGTTTTTT. Translating gives CASRGLAANTGELFF.

The gene calls are TRBV5-4 and TRBJ2-2; TRBD2 might be the D (5 bases). The CDR3 covers 15 residues. Germline CDR1 is SGHNT and CDR2 is YYREEE (reference sequence). Trimming cost V 4 bases and J 2 bases, with 12 bases left between them. In DNA, the CDR3 is TGTGCCAGCAGCCATAGTACGGGAAACACCGGGGAGCTGTTTTTT. Amino acids: CASSHSTGNTGELFF.

This chain joins TRBV7-6 and TRBJ1-3; no clear D. The CDR3 totals 15 residues. V gave up 3 bases and J gave up 1 base, with 10 bases separating them. The V gene's germline CDR1 is SGHVS and CDR2 FNYEAQ. The CDR3 DNA follows: TGTGCCAGCAGCTTTAGTGCGGGGTCTGGAAACACCATATATTTT. It yields the protein CASSFSAGSGNTIYF. Looking up the rest from reference TRBV7-6 and TRBJ1-3 gives the full variable domain: GAGVSQSPRYKVTKRGQDVALRCDPISGHVSLYWYRQALGQGPEFLTYFNYEAQQDKSGLPNDRFSAERPEGSISTLTIQRTEQRDSAMYRCASSFSAGSGNTIYFGEGSWLTVV.

This clone came up a few times. J is TRBJ1-2 and V is TRBV2; 9 bases are a match to TRBD1. The CDR3 extends over 13 amino acids. CDR1 and CDR2 from the germline V gene are SNHLY and FYNNEI. V lost 11 bases to trimming and J lost 7 bases; unmatched junction nucleotides: 11. In DNA, the CDR3 is TGTGCCGTCCGAAAGGGGACAGGGACTGGCTACACCTTC. It encodes CAVRKGTGTGYTF.

In DNA form, the CDR3 reads TGTGCCAGCAGTGAGGACTACAGGAACACTGAAGCTTTCTTT. Its translation: CASSEDYRNTEAFF. The chain links TRBV6-1 to TRBJ1-1; D not resolved. V was shortened by 3 bases and J by 1 base, with 9 bases between the two germline ends. From germline, CDR1 is MNHNS and CDR2 SASEGT. This CDR3 has 14 amino acids.

The chain has TRBV11-2 and TRBJ2-2, with D perhaps TRBD1 (5 bases). Germline V gene data show CDR1 as SGHAT and CDR2 as FQNNGV. Between the trimmed V and J ends, which lost 5 bases and 4 bases, there was a span of 17 bases. This CDR3 is built from 16 residues. The CDR3 nucleotides read TGTGCCAGCAGCCGAGGACAAGTCTTGTCCACCGGGGAGCTGTTTTTT. This translates into CASSRGQVLSTGELFF. Supplemented by reference TRBV11-2 and TRBJ2-2, the full variable domain reads EAGVAQSPRYKIIEKRQSVAFWCNPISGHATLYWYQQILGQGPKLLIQFQNNGVVDDSQLPKDRFSAERLKGVDSTLKIQPAKLEDSAVYLCASSRGQVLSTGELFFGEGSRLTVL.

This clone has just a few counts. V is TRBV6-1 and J is TRBJ1-4, with TRBD1 as a possible D gene (5 bases). Germline CDR1 MNHNS, CDR2 SASEGT. Trimming stripped 2 bases from V and 8 bases from J, with 15 bases between. This CDR3 comprises 15 residues. For the CDR3, the DNA is TGTGCCAGCAGTGAATTTAAACTCAAGGGGGAAAAACTGTTTTTT. Translating gives CASSEFKLKGEKLFF.

V usage is TRBV14 and J usage is TRBJ2-5; 9 bases match TRBD2. Germline V gene lookup returns CDR1 SGHDN and CDR2 FVKESK. J gave up 8 bases and V 2 bases, and 6 bases lay outside the gene matches. The CDR3 length is 14 residues. The CDR3 sequence: CASSQLAGPGTQYF. Here the CDR3 DNA reads TGTGCCAGCAGCCAACTAGCGGGGCCCGGAACCCAGTACTTC.

This chain joins TRBV6-1 and TRBJ1-4, with no clear D. In germline, CDR1 is MNHNS, CDR2 SASEGT. The CDR3 covers 13 residues. V was shortened by 6 bases and J by 8 bases, with 13 bases between the two germline ends. The CDR3 region has the DNA TGTGCCAGCAGACAGACCACGCAGGAAAAACTGTTTTTT. Translated: CASRQTTQEKLFF.

The rearrangement joins TRBV9 to TRBJ1-3, with a weak D call TRBD1 (6 bases). Germline CDR1 reads SGDLS; CDR2 reads YYNGEE. The germline V and J ends were trimmed by 4 bases and 0 bases, with 14 bases remaining between them. The CDR3 has 16 residues. The CDR3 DNA reads TGTGCCAGCAGCCCCCGGGGGCTTTCCTCTGGAAACACCATATATTTT. It specifies CASSPRGLSSGNTIYF.

The rearrangement uses TRBV2 and TRBJ1-6; no clear D. V was trimmed by 5 bases and J by 1 base, leaving 9 bases between them. This CDR3 comprises 15 residues. Looked up from germline, CDR1 is SNHLY and CDR2 is FYNNEI. The chain's CDR3 is CASSLTESYNSPLHF. CDR3 DNA sequence: TGTGCCAGCAGTTTAACAGAGTCCTATAATTCACCCCTCCACTTT.

The rearrangement links TRBV5-8 to TRBJ2-5, with TRBD1 as a possible D gene (6 bases). The CDR3 is 15 residues long. Germline lookup yields CDR1 SGHTS and CDR2 YDEGEE. Trimming stripped 1 base from V and 6 bases from J, with 16 bases between. In DNA, the CDR3 is TGTGCCAGCAGCTTGTCCCTCACAGGGTTCCAGACCCAGTACTTC. Amino acids: CASSLSLTGFQTQYF.

J is TRBJ2-1 and V is TRBV18, with a weak D call TRBD2 (5 bases). V lost 0 bases to trimming and J lost 1 base, with 10 bases between them. The germline V gene has CDR1 KGHSH and CDR2 LQKENI. The length of the CDR3 is 16 residues. DNA of the CDR3: TGTGCCAGCTCACCACCGTCGAGGGCTTCCTACAATGAGCAGTTCTTC. Translation gives CASSPPSRASYNEQFF.

The rearrangement uses TRBV6-1 and TRBJ1-2, with D unclear. Germline V gene sequence: CDR1 MNHNS, CDR2 SASEGT. The CDR3 has 11 residues. Trimming left V 5 bases short and J 3 bases short, with 4 bases between. CDR3 nucleotides: TGTGCCAGCAGTTCGTACTATGGCTACACCTTC. Translation gives CASSSYYGYTF.

This clone has only a few counts. The chain recombines TRBV2 with TRBJ1-1, with D perhaps matching TRBD1 (6 bases). The CDR3 extends over 14 amino acids. CDR1 and CDR2 from the germline V gene are SNHLY and FYNNEI. Trimming pared 6 bases from V and 3 bases from J, leaving 14 bases between. CDR3 in amino acids: CASSFSSGDTEAFF. CDR3 nucleotide sequence: TGTGCCAGCAGCTTCTCATCAGGGGACACTGAAGCTTTCTTT.

J is TRBJ1-3 and V is TRBV6-5; no clear D. This CDR3 has 14 amino acids. The V gene lost 3 bases and the J gene lost 0 bases, with 6 bases spanning the gap. Germline V lookup: CDR1 MNHEY, CDR2 SVGAGI. CDR3 in amino acids: CASSYRTSGNTIYF. The CDR3 DNA reads TGTGCCAGCAGTTATAGGACCTCTGGAAACACCATATATTTT.